The sequence of this TCR beta chain was determined in a study of blood T cell repertoires in COVID-19. Overall study: COVID-19 samples from acute and convalescent phases originated in the United States, Italy and Spain. Sources were T cells, B-cell-depleted T cells, or PBMCs; the material itself was cDNA or gDNA.

Assay: immunoSEQ multiplex PCR; the TCRdb copy retains only in-frame clones and omits some. The sample carries 250,000 to 300,000 clones, less than 90% recorded once. V lost 0 bases to trimming and J lost 6 bases; unmatched junction nucleotides: 7. The length of the CDR3 is 17 residues. Germline CDR1 reads MNHNS; CDR2 reads SASEGT. This clone was counted once. One Seattle source followed patients from active infection through their disease course. The clonotype comes from a young woman with COVID-19, enrolled during active disease. The chain is built from TRBV6-1 and TRBJ2-2; 10 bases fit TRBD2. Sequencing input: peripheral blood. DNA for the CDR3: TGTGCCAGCAGTGAAGCGTTTGGACTAGCGGATGCCGGGGAGCTGTTTTTT. Translation gives CASSEAFGLADAGELFF.